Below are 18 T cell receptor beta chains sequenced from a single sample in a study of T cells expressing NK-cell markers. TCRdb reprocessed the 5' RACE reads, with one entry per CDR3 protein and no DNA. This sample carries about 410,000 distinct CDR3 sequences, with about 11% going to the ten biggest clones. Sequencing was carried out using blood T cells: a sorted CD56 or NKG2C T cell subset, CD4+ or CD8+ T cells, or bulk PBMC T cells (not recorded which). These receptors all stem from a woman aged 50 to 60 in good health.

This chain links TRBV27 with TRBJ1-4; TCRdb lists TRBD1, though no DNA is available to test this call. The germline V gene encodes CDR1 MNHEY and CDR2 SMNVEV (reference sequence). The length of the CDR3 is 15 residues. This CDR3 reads CASSELGGKNEKLFF. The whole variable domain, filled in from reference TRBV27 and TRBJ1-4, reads EAQVTQNPRYLITVTGKKLTVTCSQNMNHEYMSWYRQDPGLGLRQIYYSMNVEVTDKGDVPEGYKVSRKEKRNFPLILESPSPNQTSLYFCASSELGGKNEKLFFGSGTQLSVL.

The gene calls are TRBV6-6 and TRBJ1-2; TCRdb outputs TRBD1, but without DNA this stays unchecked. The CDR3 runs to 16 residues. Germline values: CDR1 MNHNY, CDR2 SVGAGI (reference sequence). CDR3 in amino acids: CASSYDPLTGGHGYTF.

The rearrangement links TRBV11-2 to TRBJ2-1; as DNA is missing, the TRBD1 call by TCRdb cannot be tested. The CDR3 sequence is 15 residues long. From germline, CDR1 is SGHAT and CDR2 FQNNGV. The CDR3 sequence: CASSPLLGGYNEQFF.

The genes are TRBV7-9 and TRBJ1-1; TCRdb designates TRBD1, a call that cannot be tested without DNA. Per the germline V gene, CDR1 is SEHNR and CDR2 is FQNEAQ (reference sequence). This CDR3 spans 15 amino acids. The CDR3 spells CASSLWAGVNTEAFF.

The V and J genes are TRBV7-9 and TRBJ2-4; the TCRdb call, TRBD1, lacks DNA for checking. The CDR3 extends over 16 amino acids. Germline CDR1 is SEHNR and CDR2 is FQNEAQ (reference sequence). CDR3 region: CASSSVGGLAKNIQYF.

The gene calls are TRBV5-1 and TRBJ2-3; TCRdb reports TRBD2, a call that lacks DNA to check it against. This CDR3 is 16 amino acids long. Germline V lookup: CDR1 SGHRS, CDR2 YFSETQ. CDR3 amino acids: CASSSFGLSDTDTQYF.

CDR3 amino acids: CSATGEGLARSEQFF. J is TRBJ2-1 and V is TRBV20-1; the TRBD2 assignment by TCRdb is unverifiable without DNA. The CDR3 contains 15 residues. In germline, CDR1 is DFQATT, CDR2 SNEGSKA (reference sequence).

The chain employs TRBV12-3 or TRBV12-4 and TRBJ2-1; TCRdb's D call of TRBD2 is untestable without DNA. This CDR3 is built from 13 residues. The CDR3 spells CASSFLAGESKFF.

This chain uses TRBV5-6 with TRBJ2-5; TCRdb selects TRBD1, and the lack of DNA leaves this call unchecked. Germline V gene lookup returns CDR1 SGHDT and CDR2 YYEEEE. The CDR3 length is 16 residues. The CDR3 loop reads CASSLLAGGLRETQYF.

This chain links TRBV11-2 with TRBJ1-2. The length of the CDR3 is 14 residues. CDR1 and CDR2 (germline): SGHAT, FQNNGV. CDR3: CASSFGPILYGYTF. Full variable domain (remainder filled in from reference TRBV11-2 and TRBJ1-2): EAGVAQSPRYKIIEKRQSVAFWCNPISGHATLYWYQQILGQGPKLLIQFQNNGVVDDSQLPKDRFSAERLKGVDSTLKIQPAKLEDSAVYLCASSFGPILYGYTFGSGTRLTVV.

The CDR3 sequence is CASSYPQNDRGRQEQFF. The chain couples TRBV6-2 or TRBV6-3 to TRBJ2-1; TCRdb names TRBD1, which stays unverified in the absence of DNA. Germline V CDR1 and CDR2: MNHEY, SVGEGT. The length of the CDR3 is 17 residues.

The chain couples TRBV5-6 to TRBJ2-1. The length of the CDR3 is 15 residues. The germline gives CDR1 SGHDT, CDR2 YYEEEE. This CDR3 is CASAPETSPYNEQFF. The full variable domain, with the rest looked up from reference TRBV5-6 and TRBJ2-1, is DAGVTQSPTHLIKTRGQQVTLRCSPKSGHDTVSWYQQALGQGPQFIFQYYEEEERQRGNFPDRFSGHQFPNYSSELNVNALLLGDSALYLCASAPETSPYNEQFFGPGTRLTVL.

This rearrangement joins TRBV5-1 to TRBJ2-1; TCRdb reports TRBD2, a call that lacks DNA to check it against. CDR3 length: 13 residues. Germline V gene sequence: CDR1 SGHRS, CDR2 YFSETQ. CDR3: CASSQASRTSLFF.

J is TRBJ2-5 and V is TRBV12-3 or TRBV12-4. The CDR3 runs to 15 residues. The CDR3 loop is CASSLAGRIQETQYF.

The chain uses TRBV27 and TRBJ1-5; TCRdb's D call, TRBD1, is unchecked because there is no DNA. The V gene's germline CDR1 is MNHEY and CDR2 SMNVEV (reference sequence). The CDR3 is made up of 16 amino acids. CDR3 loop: CASSSQRGQGIQPQHF.

The CDR3 reads CAIQGKSDTQYF. The chain recombines TRBV10-3 with TRBJ2-3; TCRdb returns TRBD1, unconfirmable since there is no DNA. The CDR3 loop spans 12 amino acids. In germline, CDR1 is ENHRY, CDR2 SYGVKD.

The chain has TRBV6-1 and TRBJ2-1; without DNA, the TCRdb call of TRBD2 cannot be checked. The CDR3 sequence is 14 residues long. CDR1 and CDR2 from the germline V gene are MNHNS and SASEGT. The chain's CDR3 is CAGRLAGYYNEQFF.

CDR3 region: CASSPGLKTGELFF. The rearrangement joins TRBV5-4 to TRBJ2-2; the TCRdb D gene call, TRBD2, has no DNA to confirm it. The germline V gene encodes CDR1 SGHNT and CDR2 YYREEE (reference sequence). The CDR3 spans 14 residues.